These 29 T cell receptor beta chains originate from one sample sequenced in a study of blood T cell repertoires in COVID-19. The protocol was immunoSEQ multiplex PCR, while the TCRdb copy is restricted to in-frame clones and leaves out a portion. The table shows approximately 280,000 clones, with around 91% occurring only once. The sample was peripheral blood. All receptors derive from a woman aged 60-75 years with acute or convalescent COVID-19.

The chain uses TRBV27 and TRBJ2-7, with 8 positions matching TRBD2. V shed 4 bases and J 4 bases; nucleotides not matched to a gene: 15. CDR3 length: 17 amino acids. Looked up from germline, CDR1 is MNHEY and CDR2 is SMNVEV (reference sequence). For the CDR3, the DNA is TGTGCCAGCAGTTATCGGGGGGGCAGACCTCAAGGGTACGAGCAGTACTTC. It yields the protein CASSYRGGRPQGYEQYF.

The V call is TRBV7-9, the J call TRBJ2-3; 7 nucleotides align to TRBD1. CDR3 size: 15 residues. Looked up from germline, CDR1 is SEHNR and CDR2 is FQNEAQ (reference sequence). V shed 4 bases and J 6 bases; nucleotides not matched to a gene: 10. The CDR3 spells CASSSLTGRGDTQYF. The CDR3 coding sequence is TGTGCCAGCAGCTCCCTGACAGGGAGAGGGGATACGCAGTATTTT.

The chain carries TRBV15 and TRBJ2-5; TRBD2 matches 7 bases. This CDR3 region has 15 residues. Trimming removed 3 bases from V and 3 bases from J; junction bases left unmatched: 7. CDR1 is LNHNV, CDR2 YYDKDF, per germline (reference sequence). CDR3 sequence: CATSSYHGTKETQYF. DNA of the CDR3: TGTGCCACCAGCAGTTACCACGGGACTAAAGAGACCCAGTACTTC.

This rearrangement joins TRBV27 to TRBJ2-2; D might be TRBD2 (5 bases). The V and J ends lost 0 bases and 2 bases respectively, with 10 bases between them. This CDR3 is 16 amino acids long. Germline V gives CDR1 MNHEY, CDR2 SMNVEV (reference sequence). CDR3 in amino acids: CASSLSTGINTGELFF. In DNA form, the CDR3 reads TGTGCCAGCAGTTTATCCACGGGGATTAACACCGGGGAGCTGTTTTTT.

This rearrangement joins TRBV28 to TRBJ1-6; no firm D call. Per germline, CDR1 MDHEN and CDR2 SYDVKM. Trimming pared 4 bases from V and 0 bases from J, leaving 10 bases between. There are 16 residues in the CDR3. The CDR3, as DNA: TGTGCCAGCAGTTCACGGTGGAGCTCCTATAATTCACCCCTCCACTTT. Its protein product is CASSSRWSSYNSPLHF.

The chain uses TRBV13 and TRBJ2-7; no firm D call. The CDR3 length is 13 residues. Germline V gene lookup returns CDR1 PRHDT and CDR2 FYEKMQ (reference sequence). V lost 0 bases and J 3 bases, leaving 6 bases between the germline ends. CDR3 in amino acids: CASSLGSDYEQYF. CDR3 coding DNA: TGTGCCAGCAGCTTAGGATCAGACTACGAGCAGTACTTC.

The chain couples TRBV7-3 to TRBJ2-3, with 9 bases identical to TRBD2. V lost 1 base, J lost 5 bases, and 7 bases stayed unmatched. The V gene's germline CDR1 is SGHTA and CDR2 FQGTGA. This CDR3 has 16 residues. In nucleotides, the CDR3 is TGTGCCAGCAGCTTAATGGGCGCGGGAGGGAAAGATACGCAGTATTTT. It is translated as CASSLMGAGGKDTQYF.

V and J are TRBV4-2 and TRBJ1-4, with D maybe TRBD1 (5 bases). The CDR3 is 11 amino acids. Trimming removed 4 bases at V and 10 bases at J, with 7 bases between. In germline, CDR1 is LGHNA, CDR2 YNFKEQ. CDR3 DNA: TGTGCCAGCAGCCTCCAGGGAAAACTGTTTTTT. Its translation: CASSLQGKLFF.

J is TRBJ2-7 and V is TRBV6-5; 9 positions agree with TRBD1. The CDR3 extends over 13 amino acids. Germline V gene data show CDR1 as MNHEY and CDR2 as SVGAGI. Trimming took 10 bases from V and 7 from J; bases not matched to a gene: 11. The CDR3 loop is CATKGTGWIEQYF. As DNA, the CDR3 is TGTGCCACCAAGGGGACAGGGTGGATAGAGCAGTACTTC.

V is TRBV2 and J is TRBJ1-3; 9 bases fit TRBD1. The CDR3 extends over 14 amino acids. Germline CDR1 reads SNHLY; CDR2 reads FYNNEI. The ends lost 6 bases at V and 2 bases at J; junction bases unmatched: 2. The CDR3 region has the DNA TGTGCCAGCAGGCGGGACAGGGCTGGAAACACCATATATTTT. Translation: CASRRDRAGNTIYF.

The rearrangement joins TRBV14 to TRBJ2-7; 7 nucleotides match TRBD2. Losses at the gene ends were 2 bases for V and 2 bases for J; bases not matched to a gene: 9. Per the germline V gene, CDR1 is SGHDN and CDR2 is FVKESK. The CDR3 loop spans 16 amino acids. The CDR3 reads CASSQFQSGKTYEQYF. The CDR3 coding sequence is TGTGCCAGCAGCCAATTTCAGAGCGGGAAAACCTACGAGCAGTACTTC.

This chain connects TRBV28 to TRBJ2-1; maybe TRBD2 (6 bases). Germline-derived CDR1 and CDR2 are MDHEN and SYDVKM. This CDR3 spans 14 amino acids. Trimming shortened V by 9 bases and J by 0 bases, and 12 bases separated the two germline ends. In nucleotides, the CDR3 is TGTGCCAGTGTTCGGGGGTCCTCCTACAATGAGCAGTTCTTC. Translation gives CASVRGSSYNEQFF.

This clone was seen a handful of times. The rearrangement uses TRBV5-4 and TRBJ2-1, with TRBD1 matching over 9 bases. There are 16 residues in the CDR3. Germline loops: CDR1 SGHNT, CDR2 YYREEE (reference sequence). V dropped 0 bases and J dropped 6; count of bases not matched to a gene: 7. CDR3 coding DNA: TGTGCCAGCAGCTTGGGGGACAGGGCAATATTCAATGAGCAGTTCTTC. The encoded protein is CASSLGDRAIFNEQFF.

The chain uses TRBV7-9 and TRBJ2-2, with 9 bases fitting TRBD2. This CDR3 comprises 16 residues. Germline CDR1 is SEHNR and CDR2 is FQNEAQ (reference sequence). The trim removed 3 bases at V and 1 base at J, leaving 3 bases unmatched. The CDR3: CASSFSGSGNTGELFF. As DNA, the CDR3 is TGTGCCAGCAGCTTTAGCGGGAGTGGGAACACCGGGGAGCTGTTTTTT. Full variable domain (remainder filled in from reference TRBV7-9 and TRBJ2-2): DTGVSQNPRHKITKRGQNVTFRCDPISEHNRLYWYRQTLGQGPEFLTYFQNEAQLEKSRLLSDRFSAERPKGSFSTLEIQRTEQGDSAMYLCASSFSGSGNTGELFFGEGSRLTVL.

In its sample, this clone was seen a few times. The V call is TRBV5-4, the J call TRBJ2-2; 8 bases line up with TRBD1. V shed 3 bases and J 0 bases; nucleotides not matched to a gene: 1. The CDR3 is 15 amino acids. Germline V gives CDR1 SGHNT, CDR2 YYREEE (reference sequence). The CDR3 spells CASSWGQANTGELFF. CDR3 sequence (DNA): TGTGCCAGCAGCTGGGGACAGGCGAACACCGGGGAGCTGTTTTTT. Complete variable domain (other parts from reference TRBV5-4 and TRBJ2-2): ETGVTQSPTHLIKTRGQQVTLRCSSQSGHNTVSWYQQALGQGPQFIFQYYREEENGRGNFPPRFSGLQFPNYSSELNVNALELDDSALYLCASSWGQANTGELFFGEGSRLTVL.

The chain carries TRBV6-1 and TRBJ2-5; TRBD1 might be the D (5 bases). The CDR3 totals 14 residues. V lost 2 bases and J lost 1, with 8 bases in between. Germline assignment: CDR1 MNHNS and CDR2 SASEGT. The CDR3 DNA is TGTGCCAGCAGTGAAACAGGCGGCCAAGAGACCCAGTACTTC. Protein: CASSETGGQETQYF.

This chain uses TRBV2 with TRBJ2-1; 13 bases line up with TRBD2. The CDR3 is 17 residues long. Germline V CDR1 and CDR2: SNHLY, FYNNEI. Losses at the gene ends were 10 bases for V and 0 bases for J; bases not matched to a gene: 9. CDR3 protein: CATALAGGPSSYNEQFF. The CDR3 region has the DNA TGTGCCACCGCACTAGCGGGAGGGCCGAGCTCCTACAATGAGCAGTTCTTC.

The count of this clone is one. This chain uses TRBV7-9 with TRBJ2-2, with no clear D. Trimming left V 1 base short and J 4 bases short, with 10 bases between. Germline loops: CDR1 SEHNR, CDR2 FQNEAQ (reference sequence). The CDR3 is made up of 15 amino acids. The CDR3 spells CASSLGQKSTGELFF. CDR3 nucleotide sequence: TGTGCCAGCAGCTTAGGTCAGAAGTCCACCGGGGAGCTGTTTTTT.

This rearrangement joins TRBV6-6 to TRBJ1-2; weak D call: TRBD1 (6 bases). The V end lost 2 bases, the J end lost 3 bases, and 13 bases lay between the germline ends. The length of the CDR3 is 15 residues. Germline CDR1 and CDR2: MNHNY and SVGAGI (reference sequence). This CDR3 reads CASSYGAGEYYGYTF. The CDR3 bases are TGTGCCAGCAGTTACGGAGCAGGGGAATACTATGGCTACACCTTC.

CDR3 coding DNA: TGTGCCAGCAGCGTAGAGACAGAGTGGTCCTACGAGCAGTACTTC. Translated, it gives CASSVETEWSYEQYF. This chain uses TRBV9 with TRBJ2-7; D might be TRBD1 (5 bases). Between the trimmed V and J ends, which lost 0 bases and 1 base, there was a span of 11 bases. The CDR3 spans 15 residues. The germline V gene has CDR1 SGDLS and CDR2 YYNGEE.

The chain uses TRBV3-1 (or the pseudogene TRBV3-2) and TRBJ1-2; a possible D gene is TRBD1 (6 bases). The germline gives CDR1 LGHDT, CDR2 YNNKEL (reference sequence). The germline V and J ends were trimmed by 2 bases and 0 bases, with 13 bases remaining between them. This CDR3 spans 16 amino acids. The CDR3 loop reads CASSQLTGDTNYGYTF. The CDR3 DNA sequence: TGTGCCAGCAGCCAACTGACAGGCGATACTAACTATGGCTACACCTTC.

V gene TRBV2 combines with J gene TRBJ1-1, with D perhaps TRBD1 (5 bases). The CDR3 has 15 amino acids. Trimming removed 6 bases from V and 3 bases from J, with 17 bases in between. CDR1 and CDR2 from the germline V gene are SNHLY and FYNNEI. The CDR3 coding sequence is TGTGCCAGCAGACCCTTGTGGGCCAGGGACACTGAAGCTTTCTTT. Translating gives CASRPLWARDTEAFF.

This chain connects TRBV5-1 to TRBJ2-1, with D possibly being TRBD1 (6 bases). The CDR3 runs 15 residues. Germline V gene sequence: CDR1 SGHRS, CDR2 YFSETQ. Trimming removed 0 bases from V and 3 bases from J, with 10 bases in between. The CDR3 nucleotides read TGCGCCAGCAGCTTGGACAGGGTGGGCTACAATGAGCAGTTCTTC. Its protein product is CASSLDRVGYNEQFF. The full variable domain, completed using reference TRBV5-1 and TRBJ2-1, is KAGVTQTPRYLIKTRGQQVTLSCSPISGHRSVSWYQQTPGQGLQFLFEYFSETQRNKGNFPGRFSGRQFSNSRSEMNVSTLELGDSALYLCASSLDRVGYNEQFFGPGTRLTVL.

This chain connects TRBV10-3 to TRBJ2-3; 7 bases match TRBD1. CDR1 ENHRY and CDR2 SYGVKD come from the germline V gene. CDR3 length: 14 amino acids. Trimming cost V 10 bases and J 0 bases; bases outside gene matches: 7. The CDR3 here is CASRRDSSTDTQYF. The DNA of the CDR3 is TGTGCCAGCCGCCGGGACAGTAGCACAGATACGCAGTATTTT.

The chain uses TRBV7-6 and TRBJ1-2; D unclear. The CDR3 spans 13 residues. V lost 5 bases and J 3 bases, leaving 10 bases between the germline ends. CDR1 is SGHVS and CDR2 is FNYEAQ in the germline V gene. The CDR3 bases are TGTGCCAGCAGCAGCTTTCCCCACTATGGCTACACCTTC. Its protein product is CASSSFPHYGYTF.

The chain is built from TRBV2 and TRBJ1-1; unclear D gene. With 6 bases removed from V and 0 bases from J, the gap between germline ends came to 17 bases. CDR1 and CDR2 from the germline V gene are SNHLY and FYNNEI. This CDR3 is built from 16 residues. DNA for the CDR3: TGTGCCAGCAGGGACTACACCAAGCATCTGAACACTGAAGCTTTCTTT. Its translation is CASRDYTKHLNTEAFF.

The genes are TRBV27 and TRBJ2-1; TRBD2 aligns across 9 bases. Looked up from germline, CDR1 is MNHEY and CDR2 is SMNVEV (reference sequence). The CDR3 contains 16 residues. V was clipped by 5 bases and J by 4 bases; unmatched bases: 9. CDR3 nucleotides: TGTGCCAGCAGTCTCCTCCCTAGCGGGGTGTACAATGAGCAGTTCTTC. Its protein product is CASSLLPSGVYNEQFF.

The chain joins TRBV30 to TRBJ2-3; unclear D gene. From germline, CDR1 is GTSNPN and CDR2 SVGIG (reference sequence). Deletions cut 4 bases from V and 0 bases from J, with 11 bases between. This CDR3 is 14 amino acids long. CDR3: CAWMAARSTDTQYF. The DNA for the CDR3 is TGTGCCTGGATGGCCGCGCGGAGCACAGATACGCAGTATTTT. The entire variable domain, with the rest obtained from reference TRBV30 and TRBJ2-3, is as follows: SQTIHQWPATLVQPVGSPLSLECTVEGTSNPNLYWYRQAAGRGLQLLFYSVGIGQISSEVPQNLSASRPQDRQFILSSKKLLLSDSGFYLCAWMAARSTDTQYFGPGTRLTVL.

This chain connects TRBV29-1 to TRBJ2-3, with 9 bases identical to TRBD2. Per germline, CDR1 SQVTM and CDR2 ANQGSEA. J lost 2 bases, V lost 1 base, and 7 bases had no gene match. The CDR3 extends over 16 amino acids. The CDR3, as DNA: TGCAGCGTTGAAGTTCGGCGGGGGGGGGACACAGATACGCAGTATTTT. Translated, it gives CSVEVRRGGDTDTQYF.